This T cell receptor beta chain was retrieved from a study of blood T cell repertoires in COVID-19. Study in general: COVID-19 samples collected from the United States, Italy and Spain covered acute and convalescent phases. The analysed material was cDNA or gDNA that came from T cells, B-cell-depleted T cells, or PBMCs.

As originally analysed: By means of reference gene primer amplification, nucleated cell counts were estimated. This table comes from immunoSEQ multiplex PCR, and its TCRdb copy is limited to in-frame clones, with some not included. That table supplies the V and J calls and clone size; D and trimming were determined from the DNA. Seen here are roughly 100,000 clones, about 89% observed once, and the top ten hold around 16%. This CDR3 is 14 amino acids long. V lost 4 bases and J 2 bases, leaving 11 bases between the germline ends. Germline CDR1 reads MGHRA; CDR2 reads YSYEKL. Sequencing was carried out using peripheral blood. The TCR comes from a man in his forties or fifties with acute or convalescent COVID-19. The V and J genes are TRBV4-1 and TRBJ1-1, with TRBD1 as a possible D gene (5 bases). The CDR3 DNA follows: TGCGCCAGCAGCCCGACAGAATATAACACTGAAGCTTTCTTT. It codes for CASSPTEYNTEAFF.